The rows below give T cell receptor beta chains drawn from one sample of a study of cytomegalovirus exposure and HLA in healthy donors. The repertoire was sequenced with immunoSEQ multiplex PCR; TCRdb's copy has only in-frame clones and lacks some. Of roughly 80,000 clones listed, 81% were seen once; the top ten hold 1.5% to 2%. Specimen: PBMCs. The receptor set was obtained from a woman aged 25 to 39 in good health and CMV-seronegative. The CDR3 runs from the conserved cysteine through the conserved F or W. D genes are given only for firm matches. For some rows the clone size is stated as once, few or many, or as a class when expanded; others skip it.

V	D	J	length	size	DNA	CDR3
TRBV28	.	TRBJ2-7	13	.	TGTGCCAGCAGTTATGGGCAGGGATACGAGCAGTACTTC	CASSYGQGYEQYF
TRBV29-1	.	TRBJ1-3	14	.	TGCAGCGCCAGACTGGAGCTCGGCGGAAACACCATATATTTT	CSARLELGGNTIYF
TRBV29-1	.	TRBJ1-3	13	.	TGCAGTGTAGGAGGGGTCGGTGGAAACACCATATATTTT	CSVGGVGGNTIYF
TRBV6-4	TRBD1	TRBJ2-3	15	.	TGTGCCAGCAGTGATCTGGGACAGGGGACAGATACGCAGTATTTT	CASSDLGQGTDTQYF
TRBV7-9	.	TRBJ2-5	13	.	TGTGCCAGCAGCTTCCTAGTCGGGGAGACCCAGTACTTC	CASSFLVGETQYF
TRBV6-5	TRBD1	TRBJ1-1	14	.	TGTGCCAGCACCCGGACAGGGTACGGCACTGAAGCTTTCTTT	CASTRTGYGTEAFF
TRBV7-9	TRBD2	TRBJ2-3	17	.	TGTGCCAGCAGACCCCCGGGACTAGCGGGAGGTGGGGATACGCAGTATTTT	CASRPPGLAGGGDTQYF
TRBV6-1	TRBD2	TRBJ2-1	18	.	TGTGCCAGCAGTGAAGCCATTTTTGGGACTAGCACCTACAATGAGCAGTTCTTC	CASSEAIFGTSTYNEQFF
TRBV6-5	TRBD1	TRBJ1-4	15	.	TGTGCCAGCAGTTACGGCAGGGGGTCTAATGAAAAACTGTTTTTT	CASSYGRGSNEKLFF
TRBV5-1	.	TRBJ2-2	15	.	TGCGCCAGCAGCTTGGACGGTCGGGGTGGCGGGGAGCTGTTTTTT	CASSLDGRGGGELFF
TRBV5-1	.	TRBJ1-1	14	.	TGCGCCAGCAGCCTCTTACAGTCGAACACTGAAGCTTTCTTT	CASSLLQSNTEAFF
TRBV5-1	.	TRBJ2-4	14	few	TGCGCCAGCAGCCTGGGACGGGAGTTAGGCATTCAGTACTTC	CASSLGRELGIQYF
TRBV28	.	TRBJ1-5	12	.	TGTGCCAGCAGACCCCCCGGTCAGCCCCAGCATTTT	CASRPPGQPQHF
TRBV21-1	.	TRBJ2-7	15	.	TGTGCCAGCAGCAAGGGACCGGGACAGGGTAACGAGCAGTACTTC	CASSKGPGQGNEQYF
TRBV19	.	TRBJ1-5	15	.	TGTGCCAGTAGTATGGGCCGGGGGAGCGGCCAGCCCCAGCATTTT	CASSMGRGSGQPQHF
TRBV11-2	TRBD2	TRBJ2-7	16	.	TGTGCCAGCAGCGAGCAGGGACTAGCGGGAGTCGGCGAGCAGTACTTC	CASSEQGLAGVGEQYF
TRBV6-1	TRBD1	TRBJ2-7	12	.	TGTGCCAGCAGCTTGACAGGGTGGGAGCAGTACTTC	CASSLTGWEQYF
TRBV5-8	.	TRBJ1-4	17	.	TGTGCCAGCAGCTTAGTAGGGGAGGGCTCCAACCGTGAAAAACTGTTTTTT	CASSLVGEGSNREKLFF
TRBV19	.	TRBJ2-3	14	.	TGTGCCAGTAGTATTAGGGAGCGCACAGATACGCAGTATTTT	CASSIRERTDTQYF
TRBV10-3	TRBD1	TRBJ2-7	14	.	TGTGCCATCAGCCCGACAGGGGCCCGATACGAGCAGTACTTC	CAISPTGARYEQYF
TRBV5-5	.	TRBJ1-5	15	.	TGTGCCAGCAGCCGGTTGGGGGGGTCAGGTCAGCCCCAGCATTTT	CASSRLGGSGQPQHF
TRBV14	.	TRBJ2-7	13	few	TGTGCCAGCAGCCAACAAAGAGCTACGGGGCAGTACTTC	CASSQQRATGQYF
TRBV6-1	.	TRBJ2-7	16	.	TGTGCCAGCAGTGGATCAGCGGCCTATCCAACCTACGAGCAGTACTTC	CASSGSAAYPTYEQYF
TRBV7-3	.	TRBJ1-4	15	few	TGTGCCAGCAGAGTCCCGGGGGAGGATGGTGAAAAACTGTTTTTT	CASRVPGEDGEKLFF
TRBV6-4	.	TRBJ1-1	14	.	TGTGCCAGCAGTCCAAATCCAGGGAACACTGAAGCTTTCTTT	CASSPNPGNTEAFF
TRBV5-1	.	TRBJ1-4	14	.	TGCGCCAGCAGCTTGGAAGGGGCTAATGAAAAACTGTTTTTT	CASSLEGANEKLFF
TRBV27	.	TRBJ2-3	14	.	TGTGCCAGCAGTTTACGCAGGGAAGCAGATACGCAGTATTTT	CASSLRREADTQYF
TRBV6-6	TRBD1	TRBJ2-1	14	.	TGTGCCAGCAGTTACGAGGACAGGGGGAATGAGCAGTTCTTC	CASSYEDRGNEQFF
TRBV27	TRBD2	TRBJ2-7	15	few	TGTGCCAGCAGTATAGGGACTAGCGGGAGTGAGGAGCAGTACTTC	CASSIGTSGSEEQYF
TRBV5-1	TRBD2	TRBJ2-1	16	once	TGCGCCAGCAGCGAAGAGGCGGGAGGGGTTTACAATGAGCAGTTCTTC	CASSEEAGGVYNEQFF
TRBV7-6	TRBD1	TRBJ2-7	16	.	TGTGCCAGCAGCTTAGCCCTAGGACAGGGGGAGTACGAGCAGTACTTC	CASSLALGQGEYEQYF
TRBV18	.	TRBJ2-1	15	.	TGTGCCAGCTCACCACCAATCACCCCTGCACGGGAGCAGTTCTTC	CASSPPITPAREQFF
TRBV5-1	TRBD1	TRBJ2-7	16	.	TGCGCCAGCAGCTCCGCCCCGGGACAGGGATATTACGAGCAGTACTTC	CASSSAPGQGYYEQYF
TRBV5-4	TRBD1	TRBJ1-1	14	few	TGTGCCAGCAGCGAACAGGGGGCTGGGACTGAAGCTTTCTTT	CASSEQGAGTEAFF
TRBV6-1	TRBD2	TRBJ2-2	14	.	TGTGCCAGCAGCGTAGCGGGAGCGGACGGGGAGCTGTTTTTT	CASSVAGADGELFF
TRBV7-3	.	TRBJ1-4	13	once	TGTGCCAGCAGCCTCTGGGGCGGTGAAAAACTGTTTTTT	CASSLWGGEKLFF
TRBV5-1	TRBD2	TRBJ2-7	16	.	TGCGCCAGCAGCTGGGACACTAGCGGGAGCAAGTACGAGCAGTACTTC	CASSWDTSGSKYEQYF
TRBV11-3	.	TRBJ2-5	13	.	TGTGCCAGCAGCTTAAGCTACCCGGAGACCCAGTACTTC	CASSLSYPETQYF
TRBV6-5	TRBD2	TRBJ2-7	15	few	TGTGCCAGCAGTTTAGCGGGAGGGGGCTCCTACGAGCAGTACTTC	CASSLAGGGSYEQYF
TRBV7-3	.	TRBJ2-3	15	.	TGTGCCAGCAGCTCGATTGGAGTTAGCACAGATACGCAGTATTTT	CASSSIGVSTDTQYF
TRBV5-4	TRBD2	TRBJ2-5	16	.	TGTGCCAGCAGCTTGGGAGGTCGCGGGGGAGAAGAGACCCAGTACTTC	CASSLGGRGGEETQYF
TRBV29-1	TRBD1	TRBJ1-5	13	.	TGCAGCGTCAGACAGGGTATGGATCAGCCCCAGCATTTT	CSVRQGMDQPQHF
TRBV28	TRBD2	TRBJ2-7	12	.	TGTGCCAGCAGGACTAGCGGGGACGAGCAGTACTTC	CASRTSGDEQYF
TRBV28	.	TRBJ1-1	15	.	TGTGCCAGCAGTATCGCTATGGAGGGGAACACTGAAGCTTTCTTT	CASSIAMEGNTEAFF
TRBV7-2	.	TRBJ2-1	14	few	TGTGCCAGCAGCTTAGTGCTAGACCGTAATGAGCAGTTCTTC	CASSLVLDRNEQFF
TRBV30	.	TRBJ1-5	13	.	TGTGCCTGGAGGGGAGGCCTAAGTCAGCCCCAGCATTTT	CAWRGGLSQPQHF
TRBV4-2	TRBD1	TRBJ1-2	14	.	TGTGCCAGCAGCCTCCGGGACAGGGTCGATGGCTACACCTTC	CASSLRDRVDGYTF
TRBV19	.	TRBJ2-7	13	.	TGTGCCAGTAGTATTCGTCAGAACTACGAGCAGTACTTC	CASSIRQNYEQYF
TRBV10-2	.	TRBJ2-1	13	.	TGCGCCAGCCGGGACTCGACCGACAATGAGCAGTTCTTC	CASRDSTDNEQFF
TRBV28	.	TRBJ1-6	12	.	TGTGCCAGCACCCCCCCCCGCGGGCCCCTCCACTTT	CASTPPRGPLHF
TRBV19	TRBD2	TRBJ2-1	16	.	TGTGCCAGCGTAAATCCGGGACTAGCGGGAGCCCATGAGCAGTTCTTC	CASVNPGLAGAHEQFF
TRBV27	.	TRBJ1-5	12	few	TGTGCCAGCAGTGAGGTTGGTCAGCCCCAGCATTTT	CASSEVGQPQHF
TRBV5-1	.	TRBJ1-2	13	.	TGCGCCAGCAGCTTGGGGCTGGTGGAGCGCTACACCTTC	CASSLGLVERYTF